The TCR beta chain described here comes from a study of CD4 T cells in relation to SARS-CoV-2 and coronaviruses listed by TCRdb under 2021. About the full investigation: In the ViraFEST assay, PBMCs were cultured with antigen for less than eleven days, after which TCR beta CDR3s were sequenced to identify clonal expansions specific to the antigen. HLA restriction was mapped for shared crossreactive spike epitopes using patient-derived lymphoblastoid cell lines. A different, Illumina-based TCR-beta assay was used to sequence expansion assays from other donors in the study. The Adaptive Biotechnologies TCR-sequencing kit was used to sequence samples from three pre-COVID donors and the naive versus memory experiments, while other data came from Illumina-based sequencing. The negative reference condition was either a culture with an HIV-1 Nef peptide pool or a culture with no peptide. At the level of individual TCR clonotypes, the study measured memory CD4+ T cell crossreactivity between SARS-CoV-2 spike protein and common cold coronavirus spike proteins. Summary of the overall study and its limitations: Because no donor provided both pre-pandemic and post-infection samples, tracing the source of pre-existing responses was limited. Crossreactive clones showed significantly weaker SARS-CoV-2-driven expansion than monoreactive clones, consistent with antigenic imprinting. Roughly 64% of donors had memory CD4+ clonotypes that crossrecognized SARS-CoV-2 and at least one common cold coronavirus spike. Because the crossreactivity analysis focused on spike protein, crossreactivity against other viral proteins was not assessed. The study was limited by small numbers of patients and tested TCRs.

Measured from the cysteine to the phenylalanine, the CDR3 is 14 residues long. Only the CDR3 region is kept as DNA, spanning 42 bases read in frame from base 1. Germline trimming amounts to 4 bases on V and 5 bases on J, with 6 as the count of junction bases outside the gene matches. For CDR1 and CDR2, the germline V gene lists SGHRS and YFSETQ. CD4+ T cells from unexposed donors were collected before the COVID-19 pandemic (2011-2018). After less than 13 days of culture, CD4+ T cells were isolated with the EasySep CD4+ T cell isolation kit. Unexposed donor CD4+ T cells were tested for reactivity to SARS-CoV-2 S and N and four common cold coronavirus spike pools, as cell number allowed. Roughly 1.9 million PBMCs per well were cultured in IMDM with about 4.9% human AB serum and 7.5 to 10 IU/ml IL-2. Half of the culture medium was replaced with fresh IL-2-containing medium on days 3 and 7. Each peptide culture condition was generally run in triplicate replicate wells. Leukapheresis product for the unexposed donors was purchased commercially. Ficoll-Paque PLUS gradient centrifugation was used to isolate PBMCs from either whole blood or leukapheresis product. PBMCs were either used fresh in the expansion assay or cryopreserved at -140 degrees C. The QIAamp Micro DNA Kit was used to extract genomic DNA from the CD4+ T cells.

Libraries were made using the immunoSEQ multiplex PCR assay. Regarding the original processing steps: During preprocessing, nonproductive sequences were removed, along with CDR3s that did not begin with C, did not end with F or W, or were shorter than 7 amino acids. The MANAFEST web app was used to call antigen-specific clonotypes on the basis of expansion compared with the reference and with other culture wells. To be counted as positive, a clone had to show significant expansion compared with the reference culture, at an FDR below 0.05, in 2 of 3 replicate wells. For a clone to be considered positive, significant expansion relative to all other tandem wells and an odds ratio above 5 were also required. Pairwise Levenshtein distance, computed with the stringdist R package after three terminal residues were trimmed from each end, was used as the measure of CDR3 homology. Held by TCRdb, this immuneACCESS table contains in-frame sequences only and omits some clones. Under half of the omission traces to an unresolved V gene where checked; the cause of the rest is unknown. V, J and clone size were drawn from that table, and D and trimming were deduced from the DNA. This sample has some 26,000 clones in its table, and around 67% of those were observed once. The top ten clonotypes cover less than 20% of the sample.

Remarks on this clone: There is no known antigen for this receptor. No much larger clone is present one base from it, and per-base qualities are unavailable.

The receptor chain draws on TRBV5-1 and TRBJ2-5, with TRBD1 matching 9 junction bases. The clonotype comes from a human donor in good health. Specimen: CD4+ T cells from PBMCs, cultured in vitro. Here the CDR3 is given as CASSETGGLETQYF. DNA sequence: TGCGCCAGCAGCGAAACAGGGGGCCTTGAGACCCAGTACTTC.